These 31 T cell receptor beta chains share one sample of origin, sequenced in a study of T cell responses to AZD1222 COVID-19 vaccine. Generated by immunoSEQ multiplex PCR, the TCRdb table keeps only in-frame clones and is missing some. Among approximately 120,000 clones listed, 88% were seen once. Sequenced material: peripheral blood, taken on day 0 of MenACWY control vaccination. The receptors were gathered from an adult in good health.

This chain uses TRBV5-4 with TRBJ2-1, with 8 bases matching TRBD1. This CDR3 spans 15 amino acids. Germline CDR1 and CDR2: SGHNT and YYREEE (reference sequence). V lost 0 bases to trimming and J lost 5 bases; unmatched junction nucleotides: 4. The CDR3 here is CASSLGRGPNNEQFF. CDR3 in DNA: TGTGCCAGCAGCTTGGGCAGGGGGCCGAACAATGAGCAGTTCTTC.

V usage is TRBV5-8 and J usage is TRBJ1-3; 11 nucleotides match TRBD1. This CDR3 contains 17 residues. The germline CDR1 and CDR2 sequences are SGHTS and YDEGEE. After removal of 1 base from V and 1 base from J, the junction contained 4 bases not matched to a gene. The CDR3 DNA reads as TGTGCCAGCAGCTTGCTCGGACAGGGGGCTTCTGGAAACACCATATATTTT. It is translated as CASSLLGQGASGNTIYF.

In nucleotides, the CDR3 is TGTGCCAGCAGTTTATTTGCCGGGCCCAACAATCAGCCCCAGCATTTT. Encoded protein: CASSLFAGPNNQPQHF. This rearrangement joins TRBV28 to TRBJ1-5, with D hard to call. CDR1 is MDHEN, CDR2 SYDVKM, per germline. V gave up 1 base and J gave up 3 bases, with 13 bases separating them. The CDR3 is made up of 16 amino acids.

On this clone: This sample also contains other DNA sequences that code for the same CDR3. The V call is TRBV5-4, the J call TRBJ1-5, with 8 bases fitting TRBD1. V lost 3 bases, J lost 2 bases, and 1 base stayed unmatched. Germline lookup yields CDR1 SGHNT and CDR2 YYREEE (reference sequence). The CDR3 length is 14 residues. CDR3 region: CASSSDRGNQPQHF. CDR3 in DNA: TGTGCCAGCAGCTCGGACAGGGGCAATCAGCCCCAGCATTTT. Looking up the rest from reference TRBV5-4 and TRBJ1-5 gives the full variable domain: ETGVTQSPTHLIKTRGQQVTLRCSSQSGHNTVSWYQQALGQGPQFIFQYYREEENGRGNFPPRFSGLQFPNYSSELNVNALELDDSALYLCASSSDRGNQPQHFGDGTRLSIL.

The rearrangement uses TRBV25-1 and TRBJ2-1, with 10 bases identical to TRBD2. With 10 bases clipped from V and 8 bases from J, the junction kept 8 bases outside the gene matches. Germline V gene lookup returns CDR1 MGHDK and CDR2 SYGVNS. There are 13 residues in the CDR3. The CDR3 protein is CATRVLAGDEQFF. The CDR3 nucleotides read TGTGCCACCAGGGTGCTAGCGGGAGATGAGCAGTTCTTC.

The V call is TRBV10-2, the J call TRBJ1-5, with D perhaps matching TRBD1 (6 bases). The CDR3 covers 13 residues. The ends were cut back, 3 bases at V and 7 bases at J, with 10 bases in the middle. Germline V gives CDR1 WSHSY, CDR2 SAAADI. In nucleotides, the CDR3 is TGCGCCAGCAGTGATACAGGGCGGCAGCCCCAGCATTTT. Its translation is CASSDTGRQPQHF.

The J gene is TRBJ1-2, the V gene TRBV9, with D possibly TRBD1 on 5 matching bases. This CDR3 spans 14 amino acids. Germline-derived CDR1 and CDR2 are SGDLS and YYNGEE. V lost 0 bases, J lost 7 bases, and 13 bases lay in between. In DNA, the CDR3 is TGTGCCAGCAGCGTAGGTCAAGGGGCTGGTGGCTACACCTTC. It encodes CASSVGQGAGGYTF.

This clone turned up a few times. The CDR3 loop reads CASSLTVMNTEAFF. DNA of the CDR3: TGTGCCAGCAGTTTGACAGTCATGAACACTGAAGCTTTCTTT. The genes are TRBV27 and TRBJ1-1, with TRBD1 as a possible D gene (5 bases). Trimming removed 3 bases from V and 0 bases from J, with 8 bases in between. The CDR3 sequence is 14 residues long. Germline V gene lookup returns CDR1 MNHEY and CDR2 SMNVEV (reference sequence).

This chain links TRBV6-5 with TRBJ1-2, with no clear D. The germline CDR1 and CDR2 sequences are MNHEY and SVGAGI. The CDR3 runs 13 residues. V gave up 6 bases and J gave up 4 bases, with 12 bases separating them. Written as DNA, the CDR3 is TGTGCCAGCAGAGATACAGCGATCTATGGCTACACCTTC. Residues: CASRDTAIYGYTF.

The chain recombines TRBV20-1 with TRBJ1-2; D not certain. There are 12 residues in the CDR3. V lost 3 bases and J 4 bases, leaving 9 bases between the germline ends. Germline V gives CDR1 DFQATT, CDR2 SNEGSKA (reference sequence). The chain's CDR3 is CSASLEGYGYTF. In DNA form, the CDR3 reads TGCAGTGCTAGTCTCGAAGGCTATGGCTACACCTTC.

The rearrangement uses TRBV18 and TRBJ1-3; D remains unclear. V lost 3 bases, J lost 0 bases, and 9 bases lay in between. The CDR3 length is 15 residues. Germline V lookup: CDR1 KGHSH, CDR2 LQKENI. DNA of the CDR3: TGTGCCAGCTCACCCCCTCCGGTCTCTGGAAACACCATATATTTT. Amino acid sequence: CASSPPPVSGNTIYF. The complete variable domain, with remaining parts taken from reference TRBV18 and TRBJ1-3, reads NAGVMQNPRHLVRRRGQEARLRCSPMKGHSHVYWYRQLPEEGLKFMVYLQKENIIDESGMPKERFSAEFPKEGPSILRIQQVVRGDSAAYFCASSPPPVSGNTIYFGEGSWLTVV.

The chain carries TRBV28 and TRBJ1-6, with a possible D match to TRBD1 (5 bases). CDR3 length equals 13 residues. The V gene's germline CDR1 is MDHEN and CDR2 SYDVKM. The V gene lost 6 bases and the J gene lost 7 bases, with 10 bases spanning the gap. CDR3 sequence: CASRRDGNSPLHF. As DNA, the CDR3 is TGTGCCAGCAGGCGGGACGGGAATTCACCCCTCCACTTT.

V usage is TRBV11-2 and J usage is TRBJ2-1; 10 positions agree with TRBD2. Germline V gives CDR1 SGHAT, CDR2 FQNNGV. V was pared by 5 bases and J by 5 bases, with 3 bases of the junction left unmatched. CDR3 size: 14 residues. CDR3 residues: CASSLGTSDNEQFF. In DNA form, the CDR3 reads TGTGCCAGCAGCCTAGGGACTAGCGACAATGAGCAGTTCTTC.

The rearrangement uses TRBV3-1 (or the pseudogene TRBV3-2) and TRBJ2-3, with 8 bases lining up with TRBD2. CDR3 length: 14 residues. CDR1 is LGHDT, CDR2 YNNKEL, per germline (reference sequence). V was clipped by 2 bases and J by 4 bases; unmatched bases: 2. The CDR3 DNA follows: TGTGCCAGCAGCCAAAGCGGGGGCTCAGATACGCAGTATTTT. Translation: CASSQSGGSDTQYF.

This chain joins TRBV19 and TRBJ1-5; the match to TRBD1 covers 10 bases. Trimming cost V 7 bases and J 6 bases; bases outside gene matches: 6. Looked up from germline, CDR1 is LNHDA and CDR2 is SQIVND (reference sequence). There are 14 residues in the CDR3. The CDR3 reads CASTVRDRGQPQHF. CDR3 nucleotides: TGTGCCAGTACCGTCCGGGACAGGGGTCAGCCCCAGCATTTT. Based on the CDR3 plus reference TRBV19 and TRBJ1-5, the full variable domain is DGGITQSPKYLFRKEGQNVTLSCEQNLNHDAMYWYRQDPGQGLRLIYYSQIVNDFQKGDIAEGYSVSREKKESFPLTVTSAQKNPTAFYLCASTVRDRGQPQHFGDGTRLSIL.

The chain combines TRBV7-8 with TRBJ2-2; D is uncertain. In germline, CDR1 is SGHVS, CDR2 FQNEAQ. This CDR3 has 20 amino acids. V lost 4 bases and J 0 bases, leaving 24 bases between the germline ends. CDR3 sequence (DNA): TGTGCCAGCAGCTCACCCCGGACCAGTAGCAGGCTCACGAACACCGGGGAGCTGTTTTTT. Protein product: CASSSPRTSSRLTNTGELFF.

The rearrangement links TRBV14 to TRBJ2-3, with 9 bases matching TRBD1. The CDR3 sequence is 20 residues long. The germline V gene encodes CDR1 SGHDN and CDR2 FVKESK. Trimming took 3 bases from V and 0 from J; bases not matched to a gene: 16. The CDR3 coding sequence is TGTGCCAGCAGCCAGAGAAACAGGGGGCTGGTCGGAGAGAGCACAGATACGCAGTATTTT. Its protein is CASSQRNRGLVGESTDTQYF. Drawing the rest from reference TRBV14 and TRBJ2-3, the complete variable domain is EAGVTQFPSHSVIEKGQTVTLRCDPISGHDNLYWYRRVMGKEIKFLLHFVKESKQDESGMPNNRFLAERTGGTYSTLKVQPAELEDSGVYFCASSQRNRGLVGESTDTQYFGPGTRLTVL.

This sequence joins TRBV19 and TRBJ1-5; unclear D gene. Germline values: CDR1 LNHDA, CDR2 SQIVND (reference sequence). This CDR3 comprises 13 residues. V was cut by 5 bases and J by 4 bases, with 9 bases left in between. CDR3 amino acids: CASSSKENQPQHF. The CDR3, as DNA: TGTGCCAGTAGTTCCAAAGAAAATCAGCCCCAGCATTTT. Supplemented by reference TRBV19 and TRBJ1-5, the full variable domain reads DGGITQSPKYLFRKEGQNVTLSCEQNLNHDAMYWYRQDPGQGLRLIYYSQIVNDFQKGDIAEGYSVSREKKESFPLTVTSAQKNPTAFYLCASSSKENQPQHFGDGTRLSIL.

This rearrangement joins TRBV20-1 to TRBJ2-5, with D maybe TRBD2 (6 bases). V gave up 3 bases and J gave up 4 bases, with 12 bases separating them. The CDR3 contains 13 residues. Germline lookup yields CDR1 DFQATT and CDR2 SNEGSKA (reference sequence). CDR3 loop: CSASGTSRETQYF. In DNA, the CDR3 is TGCAGTGCTAGTGGGACTTCGCGAGAGACCCAGTACTTC.

The rearrangement uses TRBV5-6 and TRBJ2-3; maybe TRBD1 (5 bases). The CDR3 length is 13 residues. Germline V gene sequence: CDR1 SGHDT, CDR2 YYEEEE. Trimming took off 4 bases at V and 5 bases at J, with 11 bases between the two ends. CDR3 protein: CASSSVRGDTQYF. The DNA of the CDR3 is TGTGCCAGCAGCAGCGTAAGGGGAGATACGCAGTATTTT.

There are a few counts of this clone. The chain recombines TRBV5-1 with TRBJ2-5; no firm D call. The germline V gene encodes CDR1 SGHRS and CDR2 YFSETQ. The CDR3 sequence is 14 residues long. Trimming stripped 2 bases from V and 2 bases from J, with 10 bases between. The CDR3 region has the DNA TGCGCCAGCAGCTTTGGAACTGAGCAAGAGACCCAGTACTTC. This translates into CASSFGTEQETQYF.

The rearrangement uses TRBV9 and TRBJ2-7; 9 positions match TRBD2. Germline V gene sequence: CDR1 SGDLS, CDR2 YYNGEE. V was pared by 0 bases and J by 0 bases, with 4 bases of the junction left unmatched. The CDR3 runs 16 residues. The CDR3 is CASSVARTSDSYEQYF. Written as DNA, the CDR3 is TGTGCCAGCAGCGTAGCTCGGACTAGCGACTCCTACGAGCAGTACTTC.

The V call is TRBV7-3, the J call TRBJ2-7; tentatively, D is TRBD1 (5 bases). The V end lost 4 bases, the J end lost 0 bases, and 16 bases lay between the germline ends. Germline CDR1 reads SGHTA; CDR2 reads FQGTGA. CDR3 size: 16 residues. The CDR3 sequence is CASSYRRTRSSYEQYF. The CDR3 bases are TGTGCCAGCAGCTACCGCCGGACACGGAGCTCCTACGAGCAGTACTTC.

This chain links TRBV7-2 with TRBJ1-2; 8 bases fit TRBD1. The CDR3 runs to 14 residues. Looked up from germline, CDR1 is SGHTA and CDR2 is FQGNSA. The J segment lost 0 bases and the V segment lost 5 bases, leaving 2 bases of the junction unmatched. The CDR3 loop reads CASSAGQANYGYTF. CDR3 DNA sequence: TGTGCCAGCAGCGCGGGACAGGCTAACTATGGCTACACCTTC.

This chain links TRBV2 with TRBJ1-5; a weak D match, TRBD1 (5 bases). Germline loops: CDR1 SNHLY, CDR2 FYNNEI. The CDR3 spans 11 residues. Trimming removed 6 bases at V and 11 bases at J, with 11 bases between. The CDR3 region is CASRGGGAQHF. For the CDR3, the DNA is TGTGCCAGCAGGGGGGGAGGGGCCCAGCATTTT.

The gene calls are TRBV5-1 and TRBJ1-1; D is unresolved. The V end lost 0 bases, the J end lost 3 bases, and 3 bases lay between the germline ends. The CDR3 spans 12 residues. Germline loops: CDR1 SGHRS, CDR2 YFSETQ. The DNA of the CDR3 is TGCGCCAGCAGCTTGGGAGACACTGAAGCTTTCTTT. Its protein product is CASSLGDTEAFF.

V gene TRBV5-8 combines with J gene TRBJ1-5, with a tentative D call TRBD1 (5 bases). Trimming took off 1 base at V and 2 bases at J, with 10 bases between the two ends. CDR1 is SGHTS, CDR2 YDEGEE, per germline. This CDR3 spans 15 amino acids. Written as DNA, the CDR3 is TGTGCCAGCAGCTTGTATCAGGGAGGCAATCAGCCCCAGCATTTT. It is translated as CASSLYQGGNQPQHF. Supplemented by reference TRBV5-8 and TRBJ1-5, the full variable domain reads EAGVTQSPTHLIKTRGQQATLRCSPISGHTSVYWYQQALGLGLQFLLWYDEGEERNRGNFPPRFSGRQFPNYSSELNVNALELEDSALYLCASSLYQGGNQPQHFGDGTRLSIL.

The DNA for the CDR3 is TGTGCCAGCAGCGTAACCCTAGCGGGAGGGGTGGAGCAGTACTTC. It is translated as CASSVTLAGGVEQYF. The chain uses TRBV7-8 and TRBJ2-7, with 12 bases fitting TRBD2. This CDR3 is 15 amino acids long. Germline trimming cut 5 bases from V and 7 bases from J; bases unmatched to any gene: 9. Per germline, CDR1 SGHVS and CDR2 FQNEAQ.

The gene calls are TRBV28 and TRBJ1-6, with 9 bases matching TRBD1. Germline-derived CDR1 and CDR2 are MDHEN and SYDVKM. With 6 bases clipped from V and 6 bases from J, the junction kept 6 bases outside the gene matches. The CDR3 is 15 residues long. The CDR3 bases are TGTGCCAGCAGGTCACCGGGACAGGGTAATTCACCCCTCCACTTT. It is translated as CASRSPGQGNSPLHF.

The V and J genes are TRBV3-1 (or the pseudogene TRBV3-2) and TRBJ1-2; possibly TRBD1 for D (5 bases). Trimming took off 1 base at V and 5 bases at J, with 17 bases between the two ends. From germline, CDR1 is LGHDT and CDR2 YNNKEL (reference sequence). The CDR3 length is 16 residues. The CDR3 protein is CASSQGVVGAGYGYTF. The CDR3 DNA is TGTGCCAGCAGCCAAGGGGTGGTAGGGGCAGGTTATGGCTACACCTTC.

Points on this clone: The junction departs from germline at one end; a sequencing error may be responsible. V and J are TRBV5-1 and TRBJ1-2, with D possibly TRBD1 on 6 matching bases. There are 13 residues in the CDR3. Germline V gene data show CDR1 as SGHRS and CDR2 as YFSETQ. Here the CDR3 DNA reads TGCGCCAGCAGCACCGAACCTCAGGAACAGGGAAACTTC. Amino acids: CASSTEPQEQGNF.